This record concerns one TCR beta chain sequence. This clone was counted between two and nine times. Its antigen has not been determined. Base quality data are lacking; no much larger clone is found one base away. Deletion took 2 bases off V and 2 bases off J, with a span of 8 bases between the germline ends. Measured from the cysteine to the phenylalanine, the CDR3 is 14 residues long. The retained sequence is limited to the CDR3, 42 bases, with the frame set at the first base. The germline V gene (reference sequence) sets CDR1 to SGHKS and CDR2 to YYEKEE. The collaborating institutions used their own protocols to collect whole blood in K2EDTA tubes. For TCRbeta analysis, collaborators shipped samples as frozen whole blood, isolated PBMCs, or DNA extracted from either of those sample types. TCRbeta CDR3 regions were amplified from genomic DNA by means of the immunoSEQ Assay, a bias-controlled multiplex PCR. The authors' pipeline ran thus. The number of nucleated cells in each sample was estimated by amplification of reference gene primers within the assay. Sequence reads were collapsed and filtered to measure the absolute abundance of every unique TCRbeta CDR3 rearrangement. For each sample, productive Simpson clonality was calculated by taking the square root of Simpson's diversity index across productive rearrangements. TCRdb carries this immuneACCESS record with in-frame sequences only. Its versions omit some clonotypes, under half of them owing to an unresolved V gene in the studies checked, with the rest unexplained. That table supplies the V and J calls and clone size; D and trimming were determined from the DNA. In all, the sample holds tens of thousands of clones, and roughly 89% of those were seen once. Roughly 1.6% of the sample lies in the top ten.

The sample comes from a study of blood T cell repertoires in COVID-19 (dated by TCRdb to 2019 to 2021). Study-wide context: The collaborator samples originated in the United States, Italy and Spain and spanned the acute and convalescent phases of COVID-19. HLA class I and class II types, where available, came from metadata supplied by the sample provider rather than from assay-based typing. The repertoires were made available in a free public database intended to serve as a resource for research on the immune response to SARS-CoV-2. The sample metadata nearly always contained a de-identified subject ID, COVID-19 status, age in years and sex. The samples were drawn from the first 160 participants of the ongoing ImmuneRACE study and from 1,254 subjects provided by 6 global collaborators. The material from the prospective study consisted of cDNA or gDNA derived from T cells, B-cell-depleted T cells, or PBMCs. Deeply sampled blood TCRbeta repertoires from subjects exposed to, actively infected with, or recovered from COVID-19 were included in the dataset. Overall study results and their limits: Clinical and demographic metadata were provided uncurated, with the amount varying by source and participant.

The clonotype comes from a man aged 50 or older with acute or convalescent COVID-19. This sequence uses TRBV5-5 and TRBJ1-3, with the identity of the D gene unclear. Specimen: peripheral blood. The CDR3 protein sequence reads: CASSFAGTGNTIYF. The DNA sequence reads TGTGCCAGCAGCTTCGCGGGGACTGGAAACACCATATATTTT.